A selection of T cell receptor beta chains follows, all from one sample in a study of blood T cells in healthy people across ages. TCRdb called the 5' RACE reads again in MiXCR, with one record for every CDR3 protein. The repertoire includes about 2 million distinct CDR3 sequences, less than 50% of them detected once, and around 2.1% sits in the top ten. Sequencing was carried out using blood. The receptors derive from a woman between 40 and 55 years old in good health. CDR3s include the opening cysteine and the closing phenylalanine or tryptophan. The order of the fields is CDR3 DNA, CDR3 protein, D gene, J gene, clone size, V gene. A D gene is named only where the DNA matches it firmly. Clone size is shown for a subset of rows, as once, few, many or a class of expanded clone.

cdr3_nt: TGTGCCACCAGTGATTTGAGCCAGAATGAACCCACAGATACGCAGTATTTT
cdr3_aa: CATSDLSQNEPTDTQYF
d_call: .
j_call: TRBJ2-3
clone_size: once
v_call: TRBV24-1

cdr3_nt: TGTGCCAGCAGCTTAGAAATTCATCAGGGGGGTTACGAGCAGTACTTC
cdr3_aa: CASSLEIHQGGYEQYF
d_call: .
j_call: TRBJ2-7
clone_size: .
v_call: TRBV7-6

cdr3_nt: TGTGCCAGCAGTTACTCCTGGTCGAACACTGAAGCTTTCTTT
cdr3_aa: CASSYSWSNTEAFF
d_call: .
j_call: TRBJ1-1
clone_size: .
v_call: TRBV6-5

cdr3_nt: TGTGCCAGCAGCCGGGACAGGGATGCAGGGGACTATGGCTACACCTTC
cdr3_aa: CASSRDRDAGDYGYTF
d_call: TRBD1
j_call: TRBJ1-2
clone_size: .
v_call: TRBV7-9

cdr3_nt: TGTGCCAGCAGCATAGCCACCGGAAACAATGAGCAGTTCTTC
cdr3_aa: CASSIATGNNEQFF
d_call: .
j_call: TRBJ2-1
clone_size: few
v_call: TRBV5-5

cdr3_nt: TGCGCCAGCAGCCAAGATTCGTTTAAGGGGTGGTTCGCTGGCTACACCTTC
cdr3_aa: CASSQDSFKGWFAGYTF
d_call: .
j_call: TRBJ1-2
clone_size: once
v_call: TRBV4-3

cdr3_nt: TGCAGTGCGCCGCAACCGGGACAGGGGGTCCGTGAAGCTTTCTTT
cdr3_aa: CSAPQPGQGVREAFF
d_call: TRBD1
j_call: TRBJ1-1
clone_size: once
v_call: TRBV20-1

cdr3_nt: TGTGCCAGCAGCTTATCGGCTAGCGGGGGACTCACGGATACGCAGTATTTT
cdr3_aa: CASSLSASGGLTDTQYF
d_call: TRBD2
j_call: TRBJ2-3
clone_size: .
v_call: TRBV7-8

cdr3_nt: TGTGCCAGCAGCTCTCCAGGGCAGGCAGATACGCAGTATTTT
cdr3_aa: CASSSPGQADTQYF
d_call: .
j_call: TRBJ2-3
clone_size: few
v_call: TRBV7-2

cdr3_nt: TGTGCCAGCAGTGAACCGGGGGCCTCAGGAGCGGGGACCCAGTACTTC
cdr3_aa: CASSEPGASGAGTQYF
d_call: .
j_call: TRBJ2-5
clone_size: .
v_call: TRBV25-1

cdr3_nt: TGCGCCAGCAGCCAAGAGGAAGTGCGGACAGGGGTTGCCGGGGCCAACGTCCTGACTTTC
cdr3_aa: CASSQEEVRTGVAGANVLTF
d_call: TRBD1
j_call: TRBJ2-6
clone_size: .
v_call: TRBV4-3

cdr3_nt: TGCGCCAGCAACACCGGAGCTCAGGGTTCACCCCTCCACTTT
cdr3_aa: CASNTGAQGSPLHF
d_call: .
j_call: TRBJ1-6
clone_size: few
v_call: TRBV4-3

cdr3_nt: TGCGCCAGCAGCCAAGTGGTCCCCGGACAGGGTTGGTCACCCCTCCACTTT
cdr3_aa: CASSQVVPGQGWSPLHF
d_call: TRBD1
j_call: TRBJ1-6
clone_size: .
v_call: TRBV4-3

cdr3_nt: TGTGCCAGCGGCCTCTCCCCTGGTTACGAGCAGTACTTC
cdr3_aa: CASGLSPGYEQYF
d_call: .
j_call: TRBJ2-7
clone_size: .
v_call: TRBV7-8

cdr3_nt: TGTGCCAGGGACAGGGGACGCTCTGGGGCCAACGTCCTGACTTTC
cdr3_aa: CARDRGRSGANVLTF
d_call: TRBD1
j_call: TRBJ2-6
clone_size: once
v_call: TRBV7-9

cdr3_nt: TGCAGTGCCACTTGGGGGGCAGATACGCAGTATTTT
cdr3_aa: CSATWGADTQYF
d_call: .
j_call: TRBJ2-3
clone_size: few
v_call: TRBV20-1

cdr3_nt: TGTGCCAGCAGTTTAGGCCGGGGGGGGGGAAACACAGATACGCAGTATTTT
cdr3_aa: CASSLGRGGGNTDTQYF
d_call: TRBD2
j_call: TRBJ2-3
clone_size: few
v_call: TRBV28

cdr3_nt: TGTGCCGGCTCGGACAGAGGAGAGACCCAGTACTTC
cdr3_aa: CAGSDRGETQYF
d_call: .
j_call: TRBJ2-5
clone_size: .
v_call: TRBV2

cdr3_nt: TGCGCCAGCAGCCAAGAACCGGGCAGGGCCCGATATGGCTACACCTTC
cdr3_aa: CASSQEPGRARYGYTF
d_call: .
j_call: TRBJ1-2
clone_size: few
v_call: TRBV4-3

cdr3_nt: TGCGCCAGCCGAGGTGCGTCTAGCGCTTCCTACGGGCAGTACTTC
cdr3_aa: CASRGASSASYGQYF
d_call: .
j_call: TRBJ2-5
clone_size: .
v_call: TRBV5-1

cdr3_nt: TGCAGTGCCGGCGGGGGTACAGGTAGCAATCAGCCCCAGCATTTT
cdr3_aa: CSAGGGTGSNQPQHF
d_call: .
j_call: TRBJ1-5
clone_size: .
v_call: TRBV20-1

cdr3_nt: TGTGCCAGCAGTGAAGCCCGACAGGGATTTGAAAAACTGTTTTTT
cdr3_aa: CASSEARQGFEKLFF
d_call: TRBD1
j_call: TRBJ1-4
clone_size: .
v_call: TRBV6-1

cdr3_nt: TGTGCCAGCAGCCAAGTAGATGGCGAGACCCAGTACTTC
cdr3_aa: CASSQVDGETQYF
d_call: .
j_call: TRBJ2-5
clone_size: few
v_call: TRBV3-1

cdr3_nt: TGTGCCAGCAGCCGGACTAGCGGAGGAGCCGGCACAGATACGCAGTATTTT
cdr3_aa: CASSRTSGGAGTDTQYF
d_call: TRBD2
j_call: TRBJ2-3
clone_size: .
v_call: TRBV11-2

cdr3_nt: TGTGCCAGCAGCCAGGTCCTCCAAGGAGTTGCAGGCTACACCTTC
cdr3_aa: CASSQVLQGVAGYTF
d_call: .
j_call: TRBJ1-2
clone_size: .
v_call: TRBV3-1